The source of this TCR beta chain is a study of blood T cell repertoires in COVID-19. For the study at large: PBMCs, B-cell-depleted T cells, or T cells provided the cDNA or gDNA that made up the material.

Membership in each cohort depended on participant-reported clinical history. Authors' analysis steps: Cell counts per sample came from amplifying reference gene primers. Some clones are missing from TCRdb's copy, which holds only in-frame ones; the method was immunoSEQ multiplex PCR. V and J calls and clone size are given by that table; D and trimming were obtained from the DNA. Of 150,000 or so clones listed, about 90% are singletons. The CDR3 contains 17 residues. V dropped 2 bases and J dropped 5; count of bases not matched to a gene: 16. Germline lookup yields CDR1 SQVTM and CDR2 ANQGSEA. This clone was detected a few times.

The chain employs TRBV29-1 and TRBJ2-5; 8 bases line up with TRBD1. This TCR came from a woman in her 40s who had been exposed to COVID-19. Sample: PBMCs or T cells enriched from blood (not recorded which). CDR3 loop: CSVELVIGQGLRETQYF. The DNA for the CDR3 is TGCAGCGTTGAATTGGTGATCGGACAGGGCCTAAGGGAGACCCAGTACTTC.